What follows describes a single T cell receptor (beta chain). The antigen it binds to is not known. Base qualities are missing; no much larger clone stands one base away. The data belong to a study of persistence of HIV-infected CD4 T cells (dated by TCRdb to about 2020). Regarding the complete study: The median time participants had been on suppressive ART was less than ten years. TCRbeta sequencing assessed the clonality of all cells in each sorted population, while proviral sequencing assessed the clonality of infected cells. Apart from a couple of participants who underwent leukapheresis at a single time point, peripheral blood samples of up to roughly 200 mL were collected from participants at multiple time points. The study isolated CMV- and HIV-1 Gag-responding CD4+ T cells from ART-treated individuals to examine antigen-driven clonal expansion of HIV-1-infected cells. For the TCR cluster analysis across participants, under 10 participants were included for CMV and 6 or 7 participants for Gag.

The cysteine opens and the phenylalanine closes a CDR3 of 14 amino acids. Just the 42-base CDR3 DNA is kept, in frame starting at base 1. CDR1 and CDR2 were assigned from the germline V gene (reference sequence) as SGHNT and YYREEE. V sheds 2 bases and J sheds 1 base, leaving 10 bases between their ends. The sample's treatment or condition label, in plain terms: suppressive antiretroviral therapy. Lysates of CMV-infected fibroblasts were used at about 9.2 ug/mL for cell stimulation. Responding CD4+ T cells were sorted by upregulation of both CD40 ligand and CD69. HIV-1-infected adults in whom suppressive ART had been started during chronic infection were enrolled as participants. Participants had undetectable plasma HIV-1 RNA below 50 copies/mL for at least 4 years. To be included, participants needed a CD4+ T cell count above 400 cells/uL and a positive CMV serology. Before stimulation, PBMCs were isolated using density centrifugation and then depleted of CD8+ T cells. CD8-depleted PBMCs were stimulated for more than 15 hours with anti-CD28/CD49d costimulation, CD40-blocking antibody and enfuvirtide to prevent new infections. Cell sorting was done on a Beckman Coulter MoFlo Legacy or XDP sorter, and dead cells were excluded with propidium iodide. Genomic DNA was extracted with the QIAamp DNA Mini Kit for samples above one million cells, otherwise with the Quick-DNA Microprep Kit.

Points the paper makes about the study in general: TCR oligoclonality correlated with proviral oligoclonality within the same sorted populations. The study involved few individuals and tested only a limited range of antigens. Antigen-responding cells were enriched for expanded CDR3beta sequences that were degenerate, which suggests that CD4+ responses to CMV and Gag underwent convergent selection. Bulk TCR analyses could not be limited to the rare CMV-responding cells that actually contained HIV-1 proviruses. TCRbeta richness in CMV- and Gag-responding cells was significantly lower than in anti-CD3/anti-CD28-responding cells; CMV-responding cells had higher oligoclonality than CD3/CD28-stimulated and Gag-responding cells.

The immunoSEQ hsTCRB assay version 4 in survey mode was used to sequence TCRbeta repertoires from genomic DNA. Genomic DNA was diluted to 8 to 10 ng/uL, using up to roughly 1 ug per sample for TCRbeta sequencing. Per the original workflow: TCRbeta data analysis was done in ImmunoSeq Analyzer 3.0, and diversity was calculated on productive nucleotide rearrangements. The improved Chao index was used to estimate lower-bound TCR diversity, and the Gini coefficient was used to estimate clonality using the Immunarch R package. Different nucleotide rearrangements encoding the same CDR3beta amino acid sequence were counted as distinct clonotypes. Differential abundance analysis identified TCRbeta sequences significantly enriched in antigen-responding cells relative to anti-CD3/anti-CD28-activated cells. GLIPH2 clustered TCRs by predicted peptide-MHC specificity, both within individual participants and across merged participant data sets. What TCRdb holds here is the immuneACCESS table cut down to in-frame rearrangements. Part of the clones is not present; checked against another copy, under half of the missing clones reflect an unresolved V gene, and the others are unexplained. Clone size and the V and J calls come from that table; the DNA yielded D and trimming. Recorded for this sample are under 20,000 clones; approximately 65% of them occurred a single time. 7.5% to 9.5% of the sample is held by the ten biggest clonotypes.

This receptor was identified in an adult woman with HIV who was CMV-seropositive. The starting material was CD4+ T cells sorted from PBMCs after 18-hour stimulation, obtained from a patient who received antiretroviral therapy. The cell subset or site label on this specimen signifies: CD40L+CD69+ CD4 T cells responding to CMV lysate. The rearranged segments are TRBV5-4 and TRBJ2-7, with the identity of the D gene unclear. The CDR3 reads CASSFDRFSYEQYF. Read as DNA, the sequence is TGTGCCAGCAGCTTTGACCGATTTTCCTACGAGCAGTACTTC.